A selection of T cell receptor beta chains follows, all from one sample in a study of T cell responses to AZD1222 COVID-19 vaccine. Data came from immunoSEQ multiplex PCR; TCRdb stores just in-frame clones and leaves some out. The sample has 100,000 or so clones, more than 70% seen once. Sequenced here: peripheral blood, sampled on day 0 of AZD1222 vaccination. These receptors originate from an adult in good health. Each CDR3 is given with its conserved first and last residue. The D gene is left open where the match is weak. Only part of the rows carry a size: once, few, many, or a class if the clone is expanded.

TRBJ1-2,14,TRBV2,-,-,CASTRDSSSGGYTF,TGTGCCAGCACCCGGGACTCATCTTCCGGGGGCTACACCTTC
TRBJ1-5,13,TRBV19,-,-,CASSMGAVKPQHF,TGTGCCAGTAGTATGGGGGCGGTGAAGCCCCAGCATTTT
TRBJ1-1,13,TRBV16,-,-,CASSQSKQGAAFF,TGTGCCAGCAGCCAATCTAAACAAGGGGCCGCTTTCTTT
TRBJ1-3,16,TRBV14,-,-,CASSQVFGNALDTIYF,TGTGCCAGCAGCCAGGTTTTTGGGAACGCTCTGGACACCATATATTTT
TRBJ2-5,14,TRBV4-2,-,-,CASSQDRPIETQYF,TGTGCCAGCAGCCAAGACAGGCCGATCGAGACCCAGTACTTC
TRBJ1-3,14,TRBV19,-,-,CASSIAGTGNTIYF,TGTGCCAGTAGTATTGCGGGGACCGGAAACACCATATATTTT
TRBJ1-4,14,TRBV3-1/TRBV3-2,TRBD1,few,CASSLRGSDEKLFF,TGTGCCAGCAGCCTCAGGGGGTCGGATGAAAAACTGTTTTTT
TRBJ1-2,17,TRBV2,-,once,CASSEDAVAEPNYGYTF,TGTGCCAGCAGCGAAGATGCAGTAGCCGAGCCTAACTATGGCTACACCTTC
TRBJ1-1,13,TRBV24-1,-,-,CATRAGWRSEAFF,TGTGCCACCAGGGCAGGCTGGCGCTCTGAAGCTTTCTTT
TRBJ1-6,17,TRBV4-1,TRBD1,-,CASRSDRDSSYNSPLHF,TGCGCCAGCAGGAGCGACAGGGATAGCTCCTATAATTCACCCCTCCACTTT
TRBJ1-2,14,TRBV28,TRBD1,-,CASTRTGANYGYTF,TGTGCCAGCACCAGGACAGGGGCTAACTATGGCTACACCTTC
TRBJ1-6,17,TRBV4-1,-,-,CASSQATFRLTNSPLHF,TGCGCCAGCAGCCAAGCTACTTTTAGGCTTACTAATTCACCCCTCCACTTT
TRBJ2-3,12,TRBV5-6,-,-,CASSPFTDTQYF,TGTGCCAGCAGCCCATTCACAGATACGCAGTATTTT
TRBJ2-3,17,TRBV6-2/TRBV6-3,TRBD2,-,CASSYIRTSLSTDTQYF,TGTGCCAGCAGTTACATCCGGACTAGCTTATCCACAGATACGCAGTATTTT
TRBJ2-7,16,TRBV9,TRBD2,-,CASTPTGTSGTYEQYF,TGTGCCAGCACCCCAACCGGGACTAGCGGAACCTACGAGCAGTACTTC
TRBJ1-6,15,TRBV7-2,TRBD1,-,CASSLRWGTDSPLHF,TGTGCCAGCAGCTTACGATGGGGGACAGACTCACCCCTCCACTTT
TRBJ2-7,12,TRBV29-1,-,-,CSVEYGVREQYF,TGCAGCGTTGAATACGGGGTGAGGGAGCAGTACTTC
TRBJ2-6,16,TRBV5-8,TRBD1,-,CASSSYRGPGANVLTF,TGTGCCAGCAGCTCCTACAGGGGGCCGGGGGCCAACGTCCTGACTTTC
TRBJ2-3,15,TRBV5-1,TRBD1,-,CASSLHTGDGDTQYF,TGCGCCAGCAGCTTGCACACAGGGGACGGAGATACGCAGTATTTT
TRBJ1-2,13,TRBV2,TRBD1,once,CASRDRANYGYTF,TGTGCCAGCCGTGACAGGGCAAACTATGGCTACACCTTC
TRBJ2-5,14,TRBV5-4,TRBD2,-,CASSFGGGFETQYF,TGTGCCAGCAGCTTCGGCGGGGGGTTCGAGACCCAGTACTTC
TRBJ1-5,12,TRBV28,-,-,CASSSVNQPQHF,TGTGCCAGCAGTTCCGTTAATCAGCCCCAGCATTTT
TRBJ2-7,13,TRBV3-1/TRBV3-2,-,few,CASSQGQAYEQYF,TGTGCCAGCAGCCAAGGACAGGCGTACGAGCAGTACTTC
TRBJ1-1,15,TRBV5-1,TRBD1,-,CASSALQGRNTEAFF,TGCGCCAGCAGCGCATTACAGGGGAGGAACACTGAAGCTTTCTTT
TRBJ2-7,11,TRBV25-1,-,-,CASSDYYEQYF,TGTGCCAGCAGTGACTACTACGAGCAGTACTTC
TRBJ1-2,9,TRBV30,-,-,CACDYGYTF,TGTGCCTGCGATTATGGCTACACCTTC
TRBJ1-5,12,TRBV28,-,-,CAIRGINQPQHF,TGTGCCATTCGGGGCATCAATCAGCCCCAGCATTTT
TRBJ2-3,14,TRBV18,-,-,CASSPQVSTDTQYF,TGTGCCAGCTCACCACAGGTTAGCACAGATACGCAGTATTTT
TRBJ1-2,12,TRBV2,-,-,CASSSGVGGYTF,TGTGCCAGCAGTAGTGGGGTGGGTGGCTACACCTTC
TRBJ2-2,14,TRBV6-1,-,-,CASSENPGTGELFF,TGTGCCAGCAGTGAAAATCCGGGGACCGGGGAGCTGTTTTTT
TRBJ1-4,14,TRBV6-2/TRBV6-3,-,-,CASSRDSSNEKLFF,TGTGCCAGCAGTCGTGACAGTTCGAATGAAAAACTGTTTTTT
TRBJ1-2,11,TRBV7-2,-,-,CASTSSYGYTF,TGTGCCAGCACCTCCAGCTATGGCTACACCTTC